This TCR beta chain emerged from a study of shared clonotypes between healthy human individuals. Study overall: Every donor yielded three CD4 naive, three CD4 memory, two CD8 naive and one CD8 memory plate.

Each replicate PCR on the sorted subsets used 200 to 250 ng DNA (approximately 33,000 T cell genomes). TCRdb's copy holds only in-frame clones and misses some; the assay was immunoSEQ multiplex PCR. In the table there are some 2 million clones, about 95% of which are singletons. Naivety among CD8 cells was defined by CD45RO negativity and positive CCR7 selection, thereby excluding terminally differentiated effector memory CD45RA+ cells. Sequencing was performed on naive CD8+ T cells sorted from blood. This receptor was taken from a man younger than 30 in good health.

The chain's CDR3 is CASSQVQLQQETQYF. As DNA, the CDR3 is TGCGCCAGCAGCCAAGTGCAGCTACAGCAAGAGACCCAGTACTTC. V gene TRBV4-1 combines with J gene TRBJ2-5; D not certain. The CDR3 runs 15 residues. V was pared by 1 base and J by 2 bases, with 11 bases between. CDR1 is MGHRA and CDR2 is YSYEKL in the germline V gene.